This is a list of T cell receptor beta chains from one sample in a study of T-cell reconstitution after alpha-beta-depleted transplantation in children. TCRdb fed the PCR reads into MiXCR, producing one record per CDR3 protein. The sample shows 500,000 or so distinct CDR3 sequences, approximately 32% of them seen only once. The sample in question was PBMCs from the stem cell graft donor, obtained from the stem cell graft. The receptor set was obtained from a human donor who donated a stem cell graft to a child with aplastic anemia. Both conserved end residues are part of each CDR3. The D gene is left open where the match is weak. Where a row states a size, it is once, few, many or the class of an expanded clone; other rows omit it.

j_gene	d_gene	abundance	v_gene	CDR3aa	CDR3nt
TRBJ1-2	-	few	TRBV5-1	CASSSSQGTVGGYTF	TGCGCCAGCAGCTCCTCCCAGGGGACGGTTGGTGGCTACACCTTC
TRBJ2-3	TRBD1	-	TRBV7-6	CASSLGQGEFTDTQYF	TGTGCCAGCAGCCTAGGACAGGGGGAATTCACAGATACGCAGTATTTT
TRBJ2-1	TRBD1	-	TRBV6-2/TRBV6-3	CASSYSQGAWYEQFF	TGTGCCAGCAGTTACTCGCAGGGGGCATGGTATGAGCAGTTCTTC
TRBJ1-1	TRBD1	-	TRBV5-1	CASSLSRRDRDEAFF	TGCGCCAGCAGCTTGTCCCGCCGGGACAGGGACGAAGCTTTCTTT
TRBJ2-5	-	few	TRBV20-1	CSARTAQTQYF	TGCAGTGCTAGAACAGCCCAGACCCAGTACTTC
TRBJ2-3	-	-	TRBV24-1	CATRGLSGTDTQYF	TGTGCCACCAGAGGACTCTCGGGAACAGATACGCAGTATTTT
TRBJ2-2	-	few	TRBV5-5	CASSIDSEGELFF	TGTGCCAGCAGCATTGACAGTGAGGGGGAGCTGTTTTTT
TRBJ1-1	-	few	TRBV29-1	CSVVRQMNTEAFF	TGCAGCGTTGTTAGGCAGATGAACACTGAAGCTTTCTTT
TRBJ2-1	TRBD2	-	TRBV7-2	CASSLVESGSMNEQFF	TGTGCCAGCAGCTTAGTAGAGAGCGGGAGTATGAATGAGCAGTTCTTC
TRBJ2-3	TRBD1	few	TRBV24-1	CATSDSPLTGGYPNTDTQYF	TGTGCCACCAGTGATTCCCCCTTGACAGGGGGCTACCCGAACACAGATACGCAGTATTTT
TRBJ2-7	TRBD2	-	TRBV27	CASRGTSGPYEQYF	TGTGCCAGCAGGGGGACTAGCGGTCCCTACGAGCAGTACTTC
TRBJ2-7	-	-	TRBV30	CAWSGYEQYF	TGTGCCTGGAGTGGGTACGAGCAGTACTTC
TRBJ2-1	TRBD2	-	TRBV11-2	CASSKIAGGIYNEQFF	TGTGCCAGCAGCAAAATAGCGGGGGGTATTTACAATGAGCAGTTCTTC
TRBJ2-3	-	few	TRBV10-3	CAISEGRDTDTQYF	TGTGCCATCAGTGAGGGGCGGGACACAGATACGCAGTATTTT
TRBJ2-1	-	few	TRBV6-1	CASTVPGTNEQFF	TGTGCCAGCACCGTGCCAGGGACAAATGAGCAGTTCTTC
TRBJ2-7	TRBD2	-	TRBV20-1	CSAREGSGILYEQYF	TGCAGTGCTAGAGAAGGTAGCGGGATACTCTACGAGCAGTACTTC
TRBJ1-1	-	-	TRBV4-3	CASSQAKGTLREAFF	TGCGCCAGCAGCCAAGCTAAGGGCACCCTACGTGAAGCTTTCTTT
TRBJ1-1	-	-	TRBV18	CASVDTEAFF	TGTGCCAGTGTGGACACTGAAGCTTTCTTT
TRBJ1-2	TRBD1	few	TRBV20-1	CSALDREFYGYTF	TGCAGTGCTTTAGACAGGGAGTTCTATGGCTACACCTTC
TRBJ1-6	TRBD1	-	TRBV7-2	CASSPGQYNSPLHF	TGTGCCAGCAGCCCGGGACAGTATAATTCACCCCTCCACTTT
TRBJ1-2	-	-	TRBV7-9	CASSSKLAGSFGYTF	TGTGCCAGCAGTTCAAAGCTAGCGGGATCTTTCGGCTACACCTTC
TRBJ2-3	TRBD2	-	TRBV5-6	CASSFEPGLASDTQYF	TGTGCCAGCAGCTTTGAACCGGGACTAGCGTCAGATACGCAGTATTTT
TRBJ2-3	TRBD2	-	TRBV5-1	CAASPGTSESDTQYF	TGCGCCGCCTCCCCGGGCACTAGCGAGTCAGATACGCAGTATTTT
TRBJ1-4	-	few	TRBV7-2	CASSALGAEKLFF	TGTGCCAGCAGCGCCTTGGGAGCTGAAAAACTGTTTTTT
TRBJ1-2	-	once	TRBV6-2/TRBV6-3	CASNPRTTGPNNYGYTF	TGTGCCAGCAACCCGAGGACCACAGGTCCCAATAACTATGGCTACACCTTC
TRBJ2-1	TRBD2	-	TRBV15	CATSSGLAGNNEQFF	TGTGCCACCAGCAGTGGACTAGCGGGGAACAATGAGCAGTTCTTC
TRBJ2-3	TRBD2	once	TRBV7-9	CASHYLGAGEWSDTQYF	TGTGCCAGCCACTACCTCGGCGCGGGAGAATGGTCAGATACGCAGTATTTT
TRBJ2-7	-	few	TRBV7-2	CASILRDYEQYF	TGTGCCAGCATCCTGCGAGACTACGAGCAGTACTTC
TRBJ2-2	-	-	TRBV5-1	CASSADGRNTGELFF	TGCGCCAGCAGCGCCGACGGGCGGAACACCGGGGAGCTGTTTTTT
TRBJ2-1	-	few	TRBV20-1	CSAQPVVNEQFF	TGCAGTGCTCAGCCGGTTGTTAATGAGCAGTTCTTC
TRBJ2-2	-	-	TRBV7-2	CASSEWTQNTGELFF	TGTGCCAGCAGCGAATGGACGCAGAACACCGGGGAGCTGTTTTTT
TRBJ1-1	-	-	TRBV30	CAWSDGRGDTEAFF	TGTGCCTGGAGTGATGGGAGGGGGGACACTGAAGCTTTCTTT
TRBJ2-3	TRBD1	few	TRBV2	CASSTPRDRVTDTQYF	TGTGCCAGCAGTACCCCCCGGGACAGGGTCACAGATACGCAGTATTTT
TRBJ2-3	TRBD2	-	TRBV7-8	CASSLGVVASGGSDTQYF	TGTGCCAGCAGCTTAGGGGTGGTGGCTAGCGGGGGGTCAGATACGCAGTATTTT